The rows below give T cell receptor beta chains drawn from one sample of a study of blood T cell repertoires in COVID-19. Libraries were prepared by immunoSEQ multiplex PCR; TCRdb keeps only in-frame clonotypes and omits some of them. The sample holds some 210,000 clones, approximately 85% seen once. Sequenced input: peripheral blood. The source is a woman aged 50 to 60 with active or convalescent COVID-19. Both conserved end residues are part of each CDR3. The D gene is left open where the match is weak. Where a row states a size, it is once, few, many or the class of an expanded clone; other rows omit it.

V gene: TRBV5-6
clone size: .
D gene: .
J gene: TRBJ1-2
CDR3 DNA: TGTGCCAGCAGCTCGGGGAGGCTCTATGGCTACACCTTC
CDR3 protein: CASSSGRLYGYTF

V gene: TRBV28
clone size: .
D gene: TRBD1
J gene: TRBJ1-2
CDR3 DNA: TGTGCCAGCAGCGAGACAGGGAACTATTATGGCTACACCTTC
CDR3 protein: CASSETGNYYGYTF

V gene: TRBV4-1
clone size: .
D gene: .
J gene: TRBJ1-3
CDR3 DNA: TGCGCCAGCAGCCAAGATCGGGGGGGTGGAAACACCATATATTTT
CDR3 protein: CASSQDRGGGNTIYF

V gene: TRBV5-4
clone size: .
D gene: TRBD2
J gene: TRBJ2-1
CDR3 DNA: TGTGCCAGCAGCTCGGGCGGACTAGCGGGAGGGGGTGAGCAGTTCTTC
CDR3 protein: CASSSGGLAGGGEQFF

V gene: TRBV19
clone size: .
D gene: .
J gene: TRBJ2-3
CDR3 DNA: TGTGCCAGTAGTACCCAGGGGGGCCAAGGAGATACGCAGTATTTT
CDR3 protein: CASSTQGGQGDTQYF

V gene: TRBV6-6
clone size: .
D gene: TRBD1
J gene: TRBJ1-5
CDR3 DNA: TGTGCCAGCAGTTCACAGGGGCTGGGCACTCCCCAGCATTTT
CDR3 protein: CASSSQGLGTPQHF

V gene: TRBV30
clone size: .
D gene: .
J gene: TRBJ2-5
CDR3 DNA: TGTGCCTGGTCGGAGGGCCAAGAGACCCAGTACTTC
CDR3 protein: CAWSEGQETQYF

V gene: TRBV14
clone size: .
D gene: TRBD1
J gene: TRBJ2-7
CDR3 DNA: TGTGCCAGCAGCCAAACGCAGGGGGTGGGGGAGCAGTACTTC
CDR3 protein: CASSQTQGVGEQYF

V gene: TRBV6-4
clone size: .
D gene: TRBD1
J gene: TRBJ1-2
CDR3 DNA: TGTGCCAGCAGTCCTAACTCCGGGACAGCTGGCTACACCTTC
CDR3 protein: CASSPNSGTAGYTF

V gene: TRBV28
clone size: once
D gene: .
J gene: TRBJ2-7
CDR3 DNA: TGTGCCAGCAGTTTTTTCGGGAGCTCCTACGAGCAGTACTTC
CDR3 protein: CASSFFGSSYEQYF

V gene: TRBV6-2/TRBV6-3
clone size: once
D gene: .
J gene: TRBJ2-1
CDR3 DNA: TGTGCCAGCAGTTCCCCCGAACTAGCCTACACCTACTCCTACAATGAGCAGTTCTTC
CDR3 protein: CASSSPELAYTYSYNEQFF

V gene: TRBV6-5
clone size: once
D gene: TRBD1
J gene: TRBJ2-5
CDR3 DNA: TGTGCCAGCAGTTACTTCTTGACAGGGGGTCGAGAGACCCAGTACTTC
CDR3 protein: CASSYFLTGGRETQYF

V gene: TRBV20-1
clone size: .
D gene: TRBD2
J gene: TRBJ2-7
CDR3 DNA: TGCAGTGCTAGTCTAGCGGGAGCTCGCGAGCAGTACTTC
CDR3 protein: CSASLAGAREQYF

V gene: TRBV2
clone size: .
D gene: TRBD1
J gene: TRBJ2-3
CDR3 DNA: TGTGCCAGCAGTGATCCGGGACAGCGAAGCACAGATACGCAGTATTTT
CDR3 protein: CASSDPGQRSTDTQYF

V gene: TRBV29-1
clone size: .
D gene: .
J gene: TRBJ2-7
CDR3 DNA: TGCAGCGTTGAAAGCAGGGGCACCTACGAGCAGTACTTC
CDR3 protein: CSVESRGTYEQYF

V gene: TRBV11-2
clone size: .
D gene: .
J gene: TRBJ2-1
CDR3 DNA: TGTGCCAGCAGCCTAGGAGGTAAATTGCCTCACAATGAGCAGTTCTTC
CDR3 protein: CASSLGGKLPHNEQFF

V gene: TRBV12-2
clone size: .
D gene: .
J gene: TRBJ1-5
CDR3 DNA: TGTGCAAGTCGCTTATCGGAGCCCCAGCATTTT
CDR3 protein: CASRLSEPQHF

V gene: TRBV10-1
clone size: .
D gene: .
J gene: TRBJ1-1
CDR3 DNA: TGCGCCAGCATCGGTGGGAACACTGAAGCTTTCTTT
CDR3 protein: CASIGGNTEAFF

V gene: TRBV29-1
clone size: .
D gene: TRBD1
J gene: TRBJ1-1
CDR3 DNA: TGCAGCGTTGTGCCCCCCGACAGGGGGCTCGGGGACACTGAAGCTTTCTTT
CDR3 protein: CSVVPPDRGLGDTEAFF

V gene: TRBV4-2
clone size: .
D gene: .
J gene: TRBJ2-3
CDR3 DNA: TGTGCCAGCAGCCAAGGACCCAGGGTCTCAGATACGCAGTATTTT
CDR3 protein: CASSQGPRVSDTQYF

V gene: TRBV19
clone size: once
D gene: TRBD1
J gene: TRBJ2-7
CDR3 DNA: TGTGCCAGCGGGACAGGGGCCTACGAGCAGTACTTC
CDR3 protein: CASGTGAYEQYF

V gene: TRBV19
clone size: few
D gene: .
J gene: TRBJ2-7
CDR3 DNA: TGTGCCAGTAGTAAGAAGGGGGGGACCTACGAGCAGTACTTC
CDR3 protein: CASSKKGGTYEQYF

V gene: TRBV2
clone size: .
D gene: .
J gene: TRBJ1-5
CDR3 DNA: TGTGCCAGCAGTGTAGGGGGAAATCAGCCCCAGCATTTT
CDR3 protein: CASSVGGNQPQHF

V gene: TRBV5-1
clone size: .
D gene: .
J gene: TRBJ1-2
CDR3 DNA: TGCGCCAGCAGCCCGACGGAGCCCTATGGCTACACCTTC
CDR3 protein: CASSPTEPYGYTF

V gene: TRBV10-3
clone size: .
D gene: TRBD1
J gene: TRBJ1-2
CDR3 DNA: TGTGCCATCAGTGAGAAGGGACAGGGAAGAAGGGGCTACACCTTC
CDR3 protein: CAISEKGQGRRGYTF

V gene: TRBV28
clone size: .
D gene: TRBD1
J gene: TRBJ2-2
CDR3 DNA: TGTGCCAGCTATACAGGGGGGTACACCGGGGAGCTGTTTTTT
CDR3 protein: CASYTGGYTGELFF

V gene: TRBV25-1
clone size: .
D gene: .
J gene: TRBJ2-7
CDR3 DNA: TGTGCCAGCGGGGAGGTCATCCCCTACGAGCAGTACTTC
CDR3 protein: CASGEVIPYEQYF

V gene: TRBV25-1
clone size: .
D gene: .
J gene: TRBJ2-7
CDR3 DNA: TGTGCCAGCAGTGAATACGGGTCCTCCTACGAGCAGTACTTC
CDR3 protein: CASSEYGSSYEQYF

V gene: TRBV5-1
clone size: .
D gene: TRBD1
J gene: TRBJ1-3
CDR3 DNA: TGCGCCAGCAGCTCCACAGGGGATTCTGGAAACACCATATATTTT
CDR3 protein: CASSSTGDSGNTIYF

V gene: TRBV2
clone size: .
D gene: TRBD1
J gene: TRBJ1-5
CDR3 DNA: TGTGCCAGCAGAGCTCCGGGACAGGGGAGTCAGCCCCAGCATTTT
CDR3 protein: CASRAPGQGSQPQHF

V gene: TRBV7-9
clone size: .
D gene: TRBD1
J gene: TRBJ1-2
CDR3 DNA: TGTGCCAGCAGTGCGCAGGGATATTTGGATAGGACAGGGAAGGATGGCTACACCTTC
CDR3 protein: CASSAQGYLDRTGKDGYTF

V gene: TRBV3-1/TRBV3-2
clone size: once
D gene: .
J gene: TRBJ1-1
CDR3 DNA: TGTGCCAGCAGCCAAGGGGGACAACTGTCTGGCGCTTTCTTT
CDR3 protein: CASSQGGQLSGAFF

V gene: TRBV18
clone size: .
D gene: TRBD1
J gene: TRBJ2-1
CDR3 DNA: TGTGCCAGCTCACCGGACAGGGGGATAGGGGAGCAGTTCTTC
CDR3 protein: CASSPDRGIGEQFF

V gene: TRBV18
clone size: .
D gene: .
J gene: TRBJ1-1
CDR3 DNA: TGTGCCAGCTCACCGGCCGGGGTTACTGAAGCTTTCTTT
CDR3 protein: CASSPAGVTEAFF

V gene: TRBV6-5
clone size: .
D gene: TRBD1
J gene: TRBJ1-2
CDR3 DNA: TGTGCCAGCAGTTACTCGAACAGGGGAAGCTATGGCTACACCTTC
CDR3 protein: CASSYSNRGSYGYTF

V gene: TRBV18
clone size: .
D gene: TRBD1
J gene: TRBJ1-3
CDR3 DNA: TGTGCCAGCTCACGGACAGGCCTAGCCTATGGAAACACCATATATTTT
CDR3 protein: CASSRTGLAYGNTIYF

V gene: TRBV28
clone size: .
D gene: TRBD2
J gene: TRBJ2-2
CDR3 DNA: TGTGCCAGCTTGGAGCTAGCGGGGAACGCGAACACCGGGGAGCTGTTTTTT
CDR3 protein: CASLELAGNANTGELFF

V gene: TRBV14
clone size: .
D gene: TRBD1
J gene: TRBJ1-3
CDR3 DNA: TGTGCCAGCAGCCTTGACAGGGGCTCTGGAAACACCATATATTTT
CDR3 protein: CASSLDRGSGNTIYF